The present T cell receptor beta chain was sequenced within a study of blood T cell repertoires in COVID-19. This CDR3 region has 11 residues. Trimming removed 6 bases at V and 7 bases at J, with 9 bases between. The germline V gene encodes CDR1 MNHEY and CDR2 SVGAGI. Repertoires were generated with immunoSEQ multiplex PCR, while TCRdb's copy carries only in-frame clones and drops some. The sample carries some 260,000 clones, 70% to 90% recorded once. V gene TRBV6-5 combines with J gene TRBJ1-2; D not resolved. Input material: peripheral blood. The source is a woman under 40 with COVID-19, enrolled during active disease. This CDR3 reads CASRRNGGYTF. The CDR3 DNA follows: TGTGCCAGCAGGAGAAATGGTGGCTACACCTTC.